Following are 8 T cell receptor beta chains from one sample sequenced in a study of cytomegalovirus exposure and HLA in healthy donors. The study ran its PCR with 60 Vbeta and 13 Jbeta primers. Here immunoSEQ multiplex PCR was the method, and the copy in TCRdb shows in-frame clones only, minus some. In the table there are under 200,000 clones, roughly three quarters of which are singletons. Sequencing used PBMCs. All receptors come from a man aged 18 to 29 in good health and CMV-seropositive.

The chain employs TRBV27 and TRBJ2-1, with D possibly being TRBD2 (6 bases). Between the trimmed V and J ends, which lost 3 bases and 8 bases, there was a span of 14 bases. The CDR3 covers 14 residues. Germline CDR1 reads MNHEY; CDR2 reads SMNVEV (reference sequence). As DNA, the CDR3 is TGTGCCAGCAGTTTGGTCCGGGGGAGGTATGAGCAGTTCTTC. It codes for CASSLVRGRYEQFF.

CDR3 nucleotides: TGTGCCAGCAGCTTAATACGCCGGACTAGCACAGATACGCAGTATTTT. Its protein product is CASSLIRRTSTDTQYF. This chain joins TRBV7-3 and TRBJ2-3; tentatively, D is TRBD2 (5 bases). The CDR3 is 16 amino acids. V was cut by 1 base and J by 0 bases, with 11 bases left in between. The germline gives CDR1 SGHTA, CDR2 FQGTGA.

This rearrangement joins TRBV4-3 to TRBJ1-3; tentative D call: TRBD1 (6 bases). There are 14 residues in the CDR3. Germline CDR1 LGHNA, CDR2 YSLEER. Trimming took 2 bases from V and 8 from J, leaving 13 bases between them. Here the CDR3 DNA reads TGCGCCAGCAGCCAAAGGAGGCAGGGGTACACCATATATTTT. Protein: CASSQRRQGYTIYF.

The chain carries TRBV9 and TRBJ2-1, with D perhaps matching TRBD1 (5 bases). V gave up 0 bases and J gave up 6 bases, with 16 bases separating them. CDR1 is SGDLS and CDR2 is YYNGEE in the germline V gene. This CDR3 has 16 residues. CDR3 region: CASSVGGRRGGNEQFF. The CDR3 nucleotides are TGTGCCAGCAGCGTAGGGGGCAGGAGAGGTGGCAATGAGCAGTTCTTC.

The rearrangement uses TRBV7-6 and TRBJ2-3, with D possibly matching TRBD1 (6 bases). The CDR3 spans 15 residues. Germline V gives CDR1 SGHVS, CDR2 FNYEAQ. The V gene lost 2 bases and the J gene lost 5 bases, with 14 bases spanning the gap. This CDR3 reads CASSLPGALRDTQYF. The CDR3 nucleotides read TGTGCCAGCAGCTTACCAGGGGCCCTTAGAGATACGCAGTATTTT.

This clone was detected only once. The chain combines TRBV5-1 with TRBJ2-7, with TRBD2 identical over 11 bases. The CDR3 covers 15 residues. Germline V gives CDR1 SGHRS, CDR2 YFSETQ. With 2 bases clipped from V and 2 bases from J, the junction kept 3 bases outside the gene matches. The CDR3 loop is CASSFKLAGAYEQYF. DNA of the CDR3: TGCGCCAGCAGCTTTAAACTAGCGGGGGCCTACGAGCAGTACTTC. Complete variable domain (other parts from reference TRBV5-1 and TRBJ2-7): KAGVTQTPRYLIKTRGQQVTLSCSPISGHRSVSWYQQTPGQGLQFLFEYFSETQRNKGNFPGRFSGRQFSNSRSEMNVSTLELGDSALYLCASSFKLAGAYEQYFGPGTRLTVT.

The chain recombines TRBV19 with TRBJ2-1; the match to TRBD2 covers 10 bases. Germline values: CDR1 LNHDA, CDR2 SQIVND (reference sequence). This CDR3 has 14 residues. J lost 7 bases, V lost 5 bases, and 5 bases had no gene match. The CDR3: CASSLQREGNEQFF. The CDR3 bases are TGTGCCAGTAGTCTTCAGCGGGAGGGAAATGAGCAGTTCTTC.

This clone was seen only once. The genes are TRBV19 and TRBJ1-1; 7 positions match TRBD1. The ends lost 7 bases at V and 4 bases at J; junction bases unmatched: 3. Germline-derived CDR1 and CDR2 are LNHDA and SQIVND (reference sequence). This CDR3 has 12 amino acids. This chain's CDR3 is CASKKGATEAFF. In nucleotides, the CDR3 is TGTGCCAGTAAGAAGGGGGCCACTGAAGCTTTCTTT.